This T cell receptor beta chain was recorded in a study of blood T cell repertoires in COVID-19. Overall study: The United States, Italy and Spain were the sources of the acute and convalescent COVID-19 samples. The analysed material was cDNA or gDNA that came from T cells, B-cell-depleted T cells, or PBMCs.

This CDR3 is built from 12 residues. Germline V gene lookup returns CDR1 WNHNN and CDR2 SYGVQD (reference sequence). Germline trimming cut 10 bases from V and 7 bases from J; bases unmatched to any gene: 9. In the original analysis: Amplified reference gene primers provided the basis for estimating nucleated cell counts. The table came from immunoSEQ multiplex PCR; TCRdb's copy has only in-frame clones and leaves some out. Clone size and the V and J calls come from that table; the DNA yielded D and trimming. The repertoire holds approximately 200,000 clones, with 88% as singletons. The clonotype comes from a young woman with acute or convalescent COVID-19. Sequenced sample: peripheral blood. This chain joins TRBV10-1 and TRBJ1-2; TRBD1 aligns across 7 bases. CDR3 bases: TGCGCCACCAGGGAGGCAGGGGGTGGCTACACCTTC. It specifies CATREAGGGYTF.